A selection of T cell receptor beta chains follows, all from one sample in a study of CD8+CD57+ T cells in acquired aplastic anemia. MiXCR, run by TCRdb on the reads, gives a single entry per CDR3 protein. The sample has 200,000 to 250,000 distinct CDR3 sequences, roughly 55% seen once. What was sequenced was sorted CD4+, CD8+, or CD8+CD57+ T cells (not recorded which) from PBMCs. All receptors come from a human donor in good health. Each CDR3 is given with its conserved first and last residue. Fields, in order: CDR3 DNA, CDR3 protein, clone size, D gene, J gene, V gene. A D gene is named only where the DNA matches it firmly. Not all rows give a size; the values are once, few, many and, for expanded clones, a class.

TGTGCCAGCAGAAACACTGAAGCTTTCTTT,CASRNTEAFF,few,-,TRBJ1-1,TRBV7-8
TGTGCCAGCTCCGGGACAGCTAATGAAAAACTGTTTTTT,CASSGTANEKLFF,many,TRBD1,TRBJ1-4,TRBV6-1
TGCAGTGCTCGGGGGGGCGTTCGGTGGCAAGAGACCCAGTACTTC,CSARGGVRWQETQYF,once,TRBD2,TRBJ2-5,TRBV20-1
TGCAGTGCTGGAGTACCAGGGGGAGCTGAAGCTTTCTTT,CSAGVPGGAEAFF,few,TRBD1,TRBJ1-1,TRBV20-1
TGCAGTGCTAGAGATAGGGGCGAAGGATTAAATTCACCCCTCCACTTT,CSARDRGEGLNSPLHF,few,-,TRBJ1-6,TRBV20-1
TGCAGTGCCAGACTAGGCAATGAGCAGTTCTTC,CSARLGNEQFF,few,-,TRBJ2-1,TRBV20-1
TGTGCCAGCAGAGAGTTTGAGGGAAGCGGATCCGACCCGCATTTT,CASREFEGSGSDPHF,-,-,TRBJ1-5,TRBV12-3/TRBV12-4
TGTGCCAGTCGTATCGGCGGGCACGTTAATGAAAAGCTGTTTTTT,CASRIGGHVNEKLFF,-,-,TRBJ1-4,TRBV19
TGTGCCATCAGTGAGTCGGGGACAGGGTTTGTCAGGAATGAGCAGTTCTTC,CAISESGTGFVRNEQFF,-,TRBD1,TRBJ2-1,TRBV10-3
TGTGCCAGTAGTATTCCAGCGGGCGGCAATGAGCAGTTCTTC,CASSIPAGGNEQFF,-,-,TRBJ2-1,TRBV19
TGTGCCAGTTCCCGTGCTAACTATGGCTACACCTTC,CASSRANYGYTF,few,-,TRBJ1-2,TRBV19
TGCAGTGCTAGGAGACCGGGAGGGCCCTACGAGCAGTACTTC,CSARRPGGPYEQYF,-,TRBD2,TRBJ2-7,TRBV20-1
TGTGCCAGCAGTGGCGCGGGAGCGGACACCCTCGGGGAGCTGTTTTTT,CASSGAGADTLGELFF,-,TRBD2,TRBJ2-2,TRBV25-1
TGTGCCAGTAGTATAACCCTCTGGGGTTCCTACGAGCAGTACTTC,CASSITLWGSYEQYF,-,-,TRBJ2-7,TRBV19
TGTGCCAGTAGTATGAGCAGCAATGGGAACACTGAAGCTTTCTTT,CASSMSSNGNTEAFF,once,-,TRBJ1-1,TRBV19
TGTGCCAGCAGTTACACAGGGGAAGGCACTGAAGCTTTCTTT,CASSYTGEGTEAFF,few,TRBD1,TRBJ1-1,TRBV6-1
TGCGCCAGGGGGGGGGGTAGAGAAAAACTGTTTTTT,CARGGGREKLFF,-,-,TRBJ1-4,TRBV10-1
TGTGCCAGCAGTGAAGAGGGAGGGGAGCTGTTTTTT,CASSEEGGELFF,-,-,TRBJ2-2,TRBV6-1
TGTGCCAGCAGCTTAGAGCGGGTGTCCTACAATGAGCAGTTCTTC,CASSLERVSYNEQFF,many,-,TRBJ2-1,TRBV7-8
TGTGCCATCAGTGGGGACGGGGCCACAGATACGCAGTATTTT,CAISGDGATDTQYF,-,-,TRBJ2-3,TRBV10-3
TGTGCCAGCAGCTTAAGCAGCCGGAATGAGCAGTTCTTC,CASSLSSRNEQFF,-,-,TRBJ2-1,TRBV7-9
TGTGCCAGCAACGAAAACGGAGAGGGAGGGAACGAGCAGTTCTTC,CASNENGEGGNEQFF,-,TRBD2,TRBJ2-1,TRBV11-2
TGTGCCACCTCGACCGGGACAGGGCTCCTCCCGCAGCAAGAGACCCAGTACTTC,CATSTGTGLLPQQETQYF,-,TRBD1,TRBJ2-5,TRBV24-1
TGCAGTGCTATCGGGAACACCGGGGAGCTGTTTTTT,CSAIGNTGELFF,-,-,TRBJ2-2,TRBV20-1
TGCGCCAGCAGCTGGGGGACAGGGACGACTGAAGCTTTCTTT,CASSWGTGTTEAFF,few,TRBD1,TRBJ1-1,TRBV5-4
TGCAGTGCTAGGGACTTCGAGGGGGGGAACTACAATGAGCAGTTCTTC,CSARDFEGGNYNEQFF,-,-,TRBJ2-1,TRBV29-1
TGTGCCAGCAGCCCTGATGGACAGGGCTCTGAAGCTTTCTTT,CASSPDGQGSEAFF,-,TRBD1,TRBJ1-1,TRBV11-2
TGTGCCAGCAGTATGGGACGTGCTCTGGGAAACACCATATATTTT,CASSMGRALGNTIYF,-,-,TRBJ1-3,TRBV28
TGCAGCGCCGACGGCCAGTCGAACACCGGGGAGCTGTTTTTT,CSADGQSNTGELFF,-,-,TRBJ2-2,TRBV29-1
TGCAGTGCCCCTGGGGGGGGGGGACAGGGGACCTACGAGCAGTACTTC,CSAPGGGGQGTYEQYF,many,TRBD1,TRBJ2-7,TRBV20-1
TGTGCCAGCAGCGACGAGCTAGGGGTCGACGAAAAACTGTTTTTT,CASSDELGVDEKLFF,-,-,TRBJ1-4,TRBV2
TGTGTCAGCAGCTTGGTCAGGGAAGGTGACTATGGCTACACCTTC,CVSSLVREGDYGYTF,-,-,TRBJ1-2,TRBV7-3
TGTGCCAGCAGTTTAGGGGACAGGACGAACTACGAGCAGTACTTC,CASSLGDRTNYEQYF,-,TRBD1,TRBJ2-7,TRBV12-3/TRBV12-4
TGTGCCAGCAGTGGGACAGGGGCTTCCGTGATCGAGCAGTACTTC,CASSGTGASVIEQYF,-,TRBD1,TRBJ2-7,TRBV2
TGTGCCAGCAGCTTATCAGGGATGACCAAAAACATTCAGTACTTC,CASSLSGMTKNIQYF,-,-,TRBJ2-4,TRBV7-9
TGTGCCAGCAGCTTATTCGTAGGGGCCGAGCAGTACTTC,CASSLFVGAEQYF,many,-,TRBJ2-7,TRBV7-8
TGTGCCATCAGTGAGTCCGCCGCTCGGTCGGATACGCAGTATTTT,CAISESAARSDTQYF,-,-,TRBJ2-3,TRBV10-3
TGTGCCAGCAGTTTTCAGCAGTCCTACGAGCAGTACTTC,CASSFQQSYEQYF,many,-,TRBJ2-7,TRBV27
TGTGCCAGCAGCTGGGGGGCAGGGAGCAATCAGCCCCAGCATTTT,CASSWGAGSNQPQHF,many,-,TRBJ1-5,TRBV5-6
TGTGCCAGCAGCCCGACAGGGGGCCACACTGAAGCTTTCTTT,CASSPTGGHTEAFF,-,TRBD1,TRBJ1-1,TRBV7-9
TGTGCCAGCAGTTCAGTAGGAAACTACGAGCAGTACTTC,CASSSVGNYEQYF,many,-,TRBJ2-7,TRBV27
TGCGCCAGCAGCCAAGATGGGGGTCTGGGCAATCAGCCCCAGCATTTT,CASSQDGGLGNQPQHF,many,-,TRBJ1-5,TRBV4-3
TGTGCCAGCACCCCGGGACAGGGGGCAAGGGAGCAGTACTTC,CASTPGQGAREQYF,many,TRBD1,TRBJ2-7,TRBV2
TGCGCCAGCAGCCTTAACAGGGACGGGCAGTACTTC,CASSLNRDGQYF,-,-,TRBJ2-7,TRBV5-1
TGTGCCAGCAGCGCGACTAGCGGGCTGGGGGAGACCCAGTACTTC,CASSATSGLGETQYF,-,TRBD2,TRBJ2-5,TRBV6-5
TGTGCCAGCAGCTTAGGTGTTACAGATACGCAGTATTTT,CASSLGVTDTQYF,-,-,TRBJ2-3,TRBV7-6
TGTGCCAGCAGCCCAGAGGGGGGGGGCAGGGAGACCCAGTACTTC,CASSPEGGGRETQYF,-,-,TRBJ2-5,TRBV7-8
TGCAGCTTAGATCGGGCTAGCGGGACAGATACGCAGTATTTT,CSLDRASGTDTQYF,few,TRBD2,TRBJ2-3,TRBV29-1
TGTGCCAGCAGTTTAAATCTGGACAACGGAAACACCATATATTTT,CASSLNLDNGNTIYF,-,-,TRBJ1-3,TRBV28
TGCGCCAGCAGCCAAACGCCCGCCGGGGAGAGGAACACTGAAGCTTTCTTT,CASSQTPAGERNTEAFF,many,-,TRBJ1-1,TRBV4-3
TGTGCCAGCACCAAGACTAGCGGGAGTTACGAGCAGTACTTC,CASTKTSGSYEQYF,-,TRBD2,TRBJ2-7,TRBV2
TGTGCCAGCAGCTCCCGGGGGGGTGAACCGTTCTATGGCTACACCTTC,CASSSRGGEPFYGYTF,-,-,TRBJ1-2,TRBV7-8
TGCAGTGCTCCGACAGTCTATGGCTACACCTTC,CSAPTVYGYTF,-,-,TRBJ1-2,TRBV20-1
TGTGCCACCAGTGTCAGGGTGTACCCCCTTCCCACAGATACGCAGTATTTT,CATSVRVYPLPTDTQYF,-,-,TRBJ2-3,TRBV24-1